The present entry profiles one TCR beta chain with its context. Its antigen is still unknown. These data originate in a study of T-cell memory formation after mild COVID-19. CDR1 is SGHVS and CDR2 is FNYEAQ in the germline V gene. The length of the CDR3 is 12 residues. V was clipped by 5 bases and J by 5 bases, with 6 bases between them. Each CDR3 protein is one row after TCRdb ran MiXCR on the 5' RACE reads. Of about 470,000 distinct CDR3 sequences in the sample, around a sixth were seen once. Findings and caveats of the study: The study found contracting CD4+ clones mainly in CM and EM and contracting CD8+ clones in EMRA. Still unconfirmed is whether the second-wave clones peaking on day 37 recognized SARS-CoV-2. Later expanders leaned CD4+, whereas clones that contracted between day 15 and 85 were balanced CD4/CD8.

The chain joins TRBV7-6 to TRBJ2-2; D not resolved. The sequence came from an adult woman who had mild COVID-19 (a few samples of this study predate the infection). Cell type and time point are not known. Sequencing used PBMCs or a T cell subset sorted from them (not recorded which). The CDR3 coding sequence is TGTGCCAGCAGCAGGCATACCGGGGAGCTGTTTTTT. Translation gives CASSRHTGELFF.